This TCR beta chain emerged from a study of T cells in Graves' hyperthyroidism and ophthalmopathy. TCR beta CDR3 region amplification was performed from RNA transcripts. An initial round of RT-PCR targeting the TCR CDR3 relied on the HTBI primer set. TCRdb passed the multiplex PCR reads through MiXCR, listing each CDR3 protein once. Of hundreds of thousands of distinct CDR3 sequences in the sample, approximately 15% were seen once. This clonotype was recorded at least ten times. Graves' hyperthyroidism qualified as stable when ophthalmopathy did not progress within 18 months. Clinicians diagnosed patients from clinical symptoms, serum thyroxine and TRAb, thyroid ultrasound and orbital computed tomography. Per germline, CDR1 DFQATT and CDR2 SNEGSKA (reference sequence). The CDR3 consists of 14 residues. V lost 5 bases and J 1 base, leaving 12 bases between the germline ends.

This TCR was sampled from a woman in her thirties or forties with Graves' hyperthyroidism. V usage is TRBV20-1 and J usage is TRBJ1-5; maybe TRBD1 (5 bases). What was sequenced was blood. DNA of the CDR3: TGCAGTGCTGGCCCGGGGGGAAGCAATCAGCCCCAGCATTTT. It codes for CSAGPGGSNQPQHF.